Each of the 3 T cell receptor beta chains below was sequenced from the same sample in a study of tissue T cells after allogeneic stem cell transplantation. The protocol was immunoSEQ multiplex PCR, while the TCRdb copy is restricted to in-frame clones and leaves out a portion. The profile covers approximately 45,000 clones, with approximately 70% appearing a single time and approximately 0.59% taken by the ten largest. The sequencing sample was made of sorted cells pooled from one or two spleens. All receptors come from a pool of C57BL/6 mice in good health.

Details on this clone: The listed genes are named as in mouse. Here the CDR3 reads CASSVDWGGYAEQFF. The sequenced CDR3 bases are TGTGCCAGCAGCGTCGACTGGGGGGGCTATGCTGAGCAGTTC. The chain couples TRBV3 to TRBJ2-1; 11 nucleotides match TRBD2. The sequence runs out 1 residue before the end of the CDR3; the remainder is reconstructed from the germline J gene. Germline V lookup: CDR1 SNHLY, CDR2 FYNGKV (reference sequence). V gave up 5 bases and J gave up 3 bases; unmatched junction bases: 3. This CDR3 contains 15 residues.

This clone was picked up a small number of times. Gene names are the mouse ones. From the germline J gene comes the end of the CDR3, since the read stops 1 residue before it. The genes are TRBV16 and TRBJ2-7; TRBD2 agrees at 7 bases. The germline V gene has CDR1 SGHSA and CDR2 FRNQAP. The CDR3 contains 14 residues. The trim removed 0 bases at V and 3 bases at J, leaving 2 bases unmatched. The CDR3 spells CASSLDLGVYEQYF. The part of the CDR3 DNA that was read is TGTGCAAGCAGCTTAGATCTGGGGGTCTATGAACAGTAC.

Turning to this clone: Genes and germline are mouse. Coverage ceases 1 residue before the CDR3 finishes, and the germline J gene fills in the end. V and J are TRBV14 and TRBJ2-7; the D gene is possibly TRBD1 (6 bases). This CDR3 spans 15 amino acids. Per the germline V gene, CDR1 is SGHDT and CDR2 is FRDEAV. The ends were cut back, 0 bases at V and 0 bases at J, with 10 bases in the middle. The CDR3 bases that were read are TGTGCCAGCAGTTTCTACGGACAGAGCTCCTATGAACAGTAC. Protein: CASSFYGQSSYEQY. The whole CDR3 sequence is CASSFYGQSSYEQYF.